Each of the 6 T cell receptor beta chains below was sequenced from the same sample in a study of blood T cells in healthy people across ages. PCR was performed a second time for about 7 to 12 cycles using a sample-barcoded 5' primer and a J-beta primer mix. TCRdb itself ran the 5' RACE reads through MiXCR, one entry per CDR3 protein. The data hold about 640,000 distinct CDR3 sequences, with 58% observed a single time. The sequencing input was blood. The receptor source for this set is a man between 60 and 75 years old in good health.

This clonotype was observed a few times. The J gene is TRBJ2-4, the V gene TRBV2; no firm D call. The CDR3 totals 11 residues. Germline V gene data show CDR1 as SNHLY and CDR2 as FYNNEI. V lost 4 bases, J lost 5 bases, and 3 bases lay in between. This CDR3 reads CASSVENIQYF. In nucleotides, the CDR3 is TGTGCCAGCAGTGTAGAAAACATTCAGTACTTC.

This clonotype appeared once. The chain links TRBV10-3 to TRBJ1-2, with TRBD1 matching over 7 bases. CDR1 is ENHRY, CDR2 SYGVKD, per germline. CDR3 length: 14 amino acids. J lost 1 base, V lost 6 bases, and 5 bases had no gene match. The CDR3: CAISLGQDNYGYTF. As DNA, the CDR3 is TGTGCCATCAGCCTAGGACAGGATAACTATGGCTACACCTTC.

The CDR3 DNA reads TGCAGCGTTGAGACTTGGGGACAGACCACAGATACGCAGTATTTT. Residues: CSVETWGQTTDTQYF. The chain is built from TRBV29-1 and TRBJ2-3; 7 bases map to TRBD1. This CDR3 region has 15 residues. The V and J ends lost 3 bases and 2 bases, in that order; junction bases with no gene match: 8. Germline-derived CDR1 and CDR2 are SQVTM and ANQGSEA.

The chain is built from TRBV5-1 and TRBJ2-5, with D perhaps matching TRBD1 (6 bases). Trimming pared 0 bases from V and 5 bases from J, leaving 14 bases between. Germline assignment: CDR1 SGHRS and CDR2 YFSETQ. The CDR3 totals 15 residues. The CDR3 DNA is TGCGCCAGCAGCTTGGCTGGGACAACCCACGAGACCCAGTACTTC. This encodes CASSLAGTTHETQYF.

CDR3 DNA sequence: TGTGCCAGCACTGGGCGGGGGGCCTGGAGGAAAGAGACCCAGTACTTC. This encodes CASTGRGAWRKETQYF. The rearrangement joins TRBV25-1 to TRBJ2-5, with TRBD2 matching 8 bases. The CDR3 covers 16 residues. The ends lost 7 bases at V and 3 bases at J; junction bases unmatched: 13. Per germline, CDR1 MGHDK and CDR2 SYGVNS.

This clonotype was observed a few times. This chain connects TRBV7-2 to TRBJ2-5, with D perhaps given as TRBD1 or TRBD2 (6 bases each). The CDR3 runs 16 residues. Germline CDR1 reads SGHTA; CDR2 reads FQGNSA. The V and J ends lost 5 bases and 3 bases respectively, with 19 bases between them. The CDR3 nucleotides read TGTGCCAGCAGCGACTTCGGGGGCCTCGTGAAAGAGACCCAGTACTTC. Its translation: CASSDFGGLVKETQYF.